This is a list of T cell receptor beta chains from one sample in a study of shared clonotypes between healthy human individuals. Repertoires were generated with immunoSEQ multiplex PCR, while TCRdb's copy carries only in-frame clones and drops some. This sample has some 2,500,000 clones, with around 92% found just once. Material for sequencing was naive CD4+ T cells from PBMCs. The receptors come from a man between 18 and 35 years old in good health. Some clones in this sample may be carry-over from other donors' samples. Each CDR3 is given with its conserved first and last residue.

TRBJ2-7 | 13 | TRBV6-6 | CASMSDRSYEQYF
TRBJ2-5 | 14 | TRBV5-1 | CASSYRGGREGQYF
TRBJ2-7 | 16 | TRBV2 | CASSVNGVQPSYEQYF
TRBJ1-5 | 12 | TRBV29-1 | CSVESPGEPQHF
TRBJ2-3 | 16 | TRBV12-5 | CASALGLAGFTDTQYF
TRBJ1-2 | 12 | TRBV5-1 | CASRSPGYGYTF
TRBJ2-7 | 17 | TRBV11-2 | CASSLYPTGPSSYEQYF
TRBJ2-2 | 16 | TRBV28 | CASRQSSGANTGELFF
TRBJ1-4 | 14 | TRBV5-8 | CASRMGPINEKLFF
TRBJ2-7 | 14 | TRBV18 | CASSPPVSSYEQYF
TRBJ2-3 | 16 | TRBV28 | CASSWDRRWNTDTQYF
TRBJ2-3 | 14 | TRBV7-3 | CASSSSGATDTQYF
TRBJ2-1 | 15 | TRBV5-6 | CASSFRGSYYNEQFF
TRBJ1-2 | 14 | TRBV4-1 | CASSLFGRLEGYTF
TRBJ1-4 | 15 | TRBV9 | CATGTGNTPNEKLFF
TRBJ1-1 | 14 | TRBV29-1 | CSVELAGTGTEAFF
TRBJ1-1 | 14 | TRBV28 | CASSLSGGRFEAFF
TRBJ1-3 | 13 | TRBV5-6 | CASSFTSGNTIYF
TRBJ1-2 | 15 | TRBV6-5 | CASSQFNALNYGYTF
TRBJ2-2 | 15 | TRBV5-6 | CASSWTGTNTGEPFF
TRBJ2-7 | 18 | TRBV7-2 | CASSSGLAGALLSYEQYF
TRBJ2-4 | 19 | TRBV19 | CASSISAGLAGEAKNIQYF
TRBJ2-2 | 12 | TRBV6-4 | CASSDLAGELFF
TRBJ1-2 | 13 | TRBV6-6 | CASSLGTVYGYTF
TRBJ1-5 | 17 | TRBV6-1 | CASSDSGPGHSNQPQHF
TRBJ1-2 | 12 | TRBV28 | CASSFNQYGYTF
TRBJ1-1 | 12 | TRBV6-1 | CASSDQNTEAFF
TRBJ1-5 | 13 | TRBV6-1 | CASTPGADQPQHF
TRBJ1-6 | 16 | TRBV15 | CATSRDIGGGGSPLHF
TRBJ1-5 | 15 | TRBV6-1 | CASSEFGGINQPQHF
TRBJ2-7 | 16 | TRBV5-5 | CASSLSIAGGVYEQYF
TRBJ1-5 | 17 | TRBV19 | CASSQQTGTKGYQPQHF
TRBJ1-4 | 13 | TRBV7-9 | CASSPTGVEKLFF
TRBJ1-2 | 12 | TRBV19 | CASAQGVRGYTF
TRBJ2-2 | 14 | TRBV5-1 | CASSGATNTGELFF
TRBJ2-7 | 13 | TRBV6-6 | CASGQRYSYEQYF
TRBJ2-7 | 16 | TRBV4-1 | CASSQGDRGRGREQYF
TRBJ2-1 | 13 | TRBV2 | CASSVNGRDEQFF
TRBJ1-4 | 16 | TRBV23-1 | CASSQRDRTNTNKLFF
TRBJ2-5 | 15 | TRBV18 | CASSPPGGRKETQYF
TRBJ2-7 | 15 | TRBV27 | CASSPMRDRPYEQYF
TRBJ1-1 | 14 | TRBV29-1 | CSVAGRWKNTEAFF
TRBJ2-2 | 16 | TRBV7-3 | CASSSRAGGDTGELFF
TRBJ1-4 | 12 | TRBV5-1 | CASSLEPEKLFF
TRBJ2-6 | 17 | TRBV7-8 | CASSLQMAASGANVLTF
TRBJ1-2 | 14 | TRBV5-1 | CASSQGTSNYGYTF
TRBJ2-7 | 13 | TRBV7-9 | CASSQDRAREQYF
TRBJ1-3 | 15 | TRBV15 | CATSRRQGVGNTIYF
TRBJ1-4 | 13 | TRBV19 | CASSILGLEKLFF
TRBJ1-5 | 13 | TRBV19 | CASSIAKAAPQHF
TRBJ2-2 | 13 | TRBV6-1 | CACGGTNTGELFF